These T cell receptor beta chains were read from a single sample in a study of CD8+ T cells in alopecia areata. Only in-frame clones appear in the TCRdb table, and some are missing; sequencing was by immunoSEQ multiplex PCR. The repertoire consists of approximately 150,000 clones, with 55% occurring once and the leading ten covering 4.5% to 5%. Sequenced input: CD4+ T cells sorted from blood. The receptors shown here come from a human donor in good health. The CDR3 runs from the conserved cysteine through the conserved F or W. The order of the fields is J gene, D gene, CDR3 length, V gene, clone size, CDR3 DNA, CDR3 protein. A D gene is named only where the DNA matches it firmly. Where a row states a size, it is once, few, many or the class of an expanded clone; other rows omit it.

j_gene: TRBJ2-7; d_gene: -; len: 17; v_gene: TRBV13; abundance: -; CDR3nt: TGTGCCAGCAGCTTGAAGGGCCCAGCGGGCCACGCTTACGAGCAGTACTTC; CDR3aa: CASSLKGPAGHAYEQYF
j_gene: TRBJ1-1; d_gene: -; len: 13; v_gene: TRBV23-1; abundance: -; CDR3nt: TGCGCCAGCAGCCATAACTGGGACACTGAAGCTTTCTTT; CDR3aa: CASSHNWDTEAFF
j_gene: TRBJ2-2; d_gene: -; len: 13; v_gene: TRBV9; abundance: -; CDR3nt: TGTGCCAGCAGCGTTGCCATCACCGGGGAGCTGTTTTTT; CDR3aa: CASSVAITGELFF
j_gene: TRBJ2-3; d_gene: TRBD2; len: 17; v_gene: TRBV11-2; abundance: -; CDR3nt: TGTGCCAGCAGGAAAAACCCCGGGACTAGCGGGAGCGCGACGCAGTATTTT; CDR3aa: CASRKNPGTSGSATQYF
j_gene: TRBJ1-4; d_gene: -; len: 12; v_gene: TRBV28; abundance: few; CDR3nt: TGTGCCTGCGGGCGTGGGGGTGAAAAACTGTTTTTT; CDR3aa: CACGRGGEKLFF
j_gene: TRBJ2-7; d_gene: -; len: 15; v_gene: TRBV5-1; abundance: -; CDR3nt: TGCGCCAGCAGCTTGGGGGCAGGTGCCTCCTACGAGCAGTACTTC; CDR3aa: CASSLGAGASYEQYF
j_gene: TRBJ1-2; d_gene: TRBD1; len: 13; v_gene: TRBV5-4; abundance: once; CDR3nt: TGTGCCAGCAGCAGGACAGGGCTCCATGGCTACACCTTC; CDR3aa: CASSRTGLHGYTF
j_gene: TRBJ1-2; d_gene: -; len: 13; v_gene: TRBV29-1; abundance: -; CDR3nt: TGCAGCGTCGGGACAACGAAATACTATGGCTACACCTTC; CDR3aa: CSVGTTKYYGYTF
j_gene: TRBJ1-2; d_gene: -; len: 12; v_gene: TRBV30; abundance: few; CDR3nt: TGTGCCTGGGTCGGGTCAGGGACGGGCTACACCTTC; CDR3aa: CAWVGSGTGYTF
j_gene: TRBJ1-5; d_gene: -; len: 14; v_gene: TRBV6-1; abundance: few; CDR3nt: TGTGCCAGCAGTTCACAGTATAGCAATCAGCCCCAGCATTTT; CDR3aa: CASSSQYSNQPQHF
j_gene: TRBJ2-7; d_gene: -; len: 13; v_gene: TRBV7-9; abundance: -; CDR3nt: TGTGCCAGCAGCTTAAGGCGGGACTCGGGAGAGTACTTC; CDR3aa: CASSLRRDSGEYF
j_gene: TRBJ2-5; d_gene: -; len: 15; v_gene: TRBV6-1; abundance: -; CDR3nt: TGTGCCAGCACCCCCAATGGCCGAGGACAAGAGACCCAGTACTTC; CDR3aa: CASTPNGRGQETQYF
j_gene: TRBJ2-3; d_gene: -; len: 12; v_gene: TRBV7-8; abundance: -; CDR3nt: TGTGCCAGCAGCCCGCAAATGAATACGCAGTATTTT; CDR3aa: CASSPQMNTQYF
j_gene: TRBJ1-3; d_gene: TRBD1; len: 14; v_gene: TRBV6-5; abundance: -; CDR3nt: TGTGCCAGCAGCAGGGACAGCTCTGGAAACACCATATATTTT; CDR3aa: CASSRDSSGNTIYF
j_gene: TRBJ2-5; d_gene: TRBD2; len: 13; v_gene: TRBV9; abundance: -; CDR3nt: TGTGCCAGCAGCCTGGGGCGGGAGCAGACCCAGTACTTC; CDR3aa: CASSLGREQTQYF
j_gene: TRBJ1-2; d_gene: -; len: 13; v_gene: TRBV6-5; abundance: -; CDR3nt: TGTGCCAGCAGTTACTCGTCGGTTGGTGGCTACACCTTC; CDR3aa: CASSYSSVGGYTF
j_gene: TRBJ2-1; d_gene: -; len: 11; v_gene: TRBV29-1; abundance: few; CDR3nt: TGCAGCGTCCCCTTCGGGTTTGTGCAGTTCTTC; CDR3aa: CSVPFGFVQFF
j_gene: TRBJ1-4; d_gene: -; len: 13; v_gene: TRBV2; abundance: few; CDR3nt: TGTGCCAGTACCCACTTTTTGACCCAGAGGTGTTTTTTT; CDR3aa: CASTHFLTQRCFF
j_gene: TRBJ1-1; d_gene: -; len: 15; v_gene: TRBV6-6; abundance: few; CDR3nt: TGTGCCAGCAGTTATCCCGGAAAGGCTCCCACTGAAGCTTTCTTT; CDR3aa: CASSYPGKAPTEAFF
j_gene: TRBJ2-5; d_gene: -; len: 15; v_gene: TRBV29-1; abundance: -; CDR3nt: TGCAGCGTTGAGGGGTGGGAGGTGAGCCAAGAGACCCAGTACTTC; CDR3aa: CSVEGWEVSQETQYF
j_gene: TRBJ2-7; d_gene: TRBD1; len: 15; v_gene: TRBV25-1; abundance: -; CDR3nt: TGTGCCAGCAGTGAAGGCGGGACAGGGCATGAGGAGCAGTACTTC; CDR3aa: CASSEGGTGHEEQYF
j_gene: TRBJ1-2; d_gene: -; len: 13; v_gene: TRBV21-1; abundance: few; CDR3nt: TGTGCCAGCAGCAAAGCACAGCGTGCTGGCTACACCTTC; CDR3aa: CASSKAQRAGYTF
j_gene: TRBJ2-1; d_gene: TRBD2; len: 17; v_gene: TRBV7-9; abundance: -; CDR3nt: TGTGCCAGCAGCGCCGACCCACCGGGACTAGCGGGAGCTCGGCAGTTCTTC; CDR3aa: CASSADPPGLAGARQFF
j_gene: TRBJ2-3; d_gene: TRBD2; len: 17; v_gene: TRBV5-4; abundance: once; CDR3nt: TGTGCCAGCAGCAAGGACCTAGCGGGAGTAAGTACAGATACGCAGTATTTT; CDR3aa: CASSKDLAGVSTDTQYF
j_gene: TRBJ2-7; d_gene: -; len: 11; v_gene: TRBV13; abundance: -; CDR3nt: TGTGCCAGCAGCTTCCAGGACGAGCAGTACTTC; CDR3aa: CASSFQDEQYF
j_gene: TRBJ1-5; d_gene: TRBD1; len: 15; v_gene: TRBV6-5; abundance: -; CDR3nt: TGTGCCAGCAGTCCCTGGACAGGGGGCAGTCAGCCCCAGCATTTT; CDR3aa: CASSPWTGGSQPQHF
j_gene: TRBJ2-7; d_gene: -; len: 12; v_gene: TRBV29-1; abundance: -; CDR3nt: TGCAGCGTTGGGGTCACCTCCTACGAGCAGTACTTC; CDR3aa: CSVGVTSYEQYF
j_gene: TRBJ1-4; d_gene: -; len: 14; v_gene: TRBV4-2; abundance: few; CDR3nt: TGTGCCAGCAGCCAAGATAGTAAAGGGTGGAAACTGTTTTTT; CDR3aa: CASSQDSKGWKLFF
j_gene: TRBJ2-7; d_gene: TRBD2; len: 20; v_gene: TRBV23-1; abundance: -; CDR3nt: TGCGCCAGCAGTCAATCGACACTAGCGGGAGGGCCGATAGTTTACCACGAGCAGTACTTC; CDR3aa: CASSQSTLAGGPIVYHEQYF
j_gene: TRBJ1-2; d_gene: -; len: 13; v_gene: TRBV5-1; abundance: -; CDR3nt: TGCGCCAGCAGCTTGCCCGGGATCTATGGCTACACCTTC; CDR3aa: CASSLPGIYGYTF
j_gene: TRBJ2-7; d_gene: -; len: 12; v_gene: TRBV7-9; abundance: few; CDR3nt: TGTGCCAGCGGACTGGAGGACTACGAGCAGTACTTC; CDR3aa: CASGLEDYEQYF
j_gene: TRBJ1-1; d_gene: -; len: 14; v_gene: TRBV11-2; abundance: -; CDR3nt: TGTGCCAGCAGCCTCCGAGCAGGGAGAGGTGAAGCTTTCTTT; CDR3aa: CASSLRAGRGEAFF
j_gene: TRBJ1-2; d_gene: TRBD1; len: 15; v_gene: TRBV5-1; abundance: -; CDR3nt: TGCGCCAGCAGAAGTGGACAGGGGGCGAATTATGGCTACACCTTC; CDR3aa: CASRSGQGANYGYTF
j_gene: TRBJ2-5; d_gene: TRBD1; len: 13; v_gene: TRBV29-1; abundance: few; CDR3nt: TGCAGCGGATTAGGACAGGGGATAGAGACCCAGTACTTC; CDR3aa: CSGLGQGIETQYF
j_gene: TRBJ1-5; d_gene: -; len: 14; v_gene: TRBV11-2; abundance: -; CDR3nt: TGTGCCAGCAGCTTAGAGGCCAGTAATCAGCCCCAGCATTTT; CDR3aa: CASSLEASNQPQHF
j_gene: TRBJ2-7; d_gene: TRBD2; len: 18; v_gene: TRBV5-1; abundance: -; CDR3nt: TGCGCCAGCAGCTTGGCTAGCGGGAGGGCCGCGGCCCCATACGAGCAGTACTTC; CDR3aa: CASSLASGRAAAPYEQYF
j_gene: TRBJ2-4; d_gene: -; len: 17; v_gene: TRBV5-6; abundance: few; CDR3nt: TGTGCCAGCAGCTTGTACGAAGTCCGGCTAGCCAAAAACATTCAGTACTTC; CDR3aa: CASSLYEVRLAKNIQYF
j_gene: TRBJ2-2; d_gene: -; len: 13; v_gene: TRBV29-1; abundance: -; CDR3nt: TGCAGCGCCGAAGGCCCCAAGGCCGGGGAGCTGTTTTTT; CDR3aa: CSAEGPKAGELFF
j_gene: TRBJ1-2; d_gene: -; len: 13; v_gene: TRBV15; abundance: few; CDR3nt: TGTGCCACCAGCAGAGATGCGGCTTATGGCTACACCTTC; CDR3aa: CATSRDAAYGYTF
j_gene: TRBJ2-6; d_gene: -; len: 15; v_gene: TRBV6-4; abundance: many; CDR3nt: TGTGCCAGCAGTCAGACAGGCTCTGGGGCCAACGTCCTGACTTTC; CDR3aa: CASSQTGSGANVLTF